Sequencing of this TCR beta chain was carried out in a study of shared clonotypes between healthy human individuals. Several immunoSEQ plates held equal portions of the genomic DNA taken from each subset. Method: immunoSEQ multiplex PCR; TCRdb's copy keeps in-frame clones and lacks some. The profile shows about 2.1 million clones, roughly 95% of them singletons. CDR1 SGHVS and CDR2 FQNEAQ come from the germline V gene. V gave up 5 bases and J gave up 3 bases; unmatched junction bases: 2. The CDR3 loop spans 14 amino acids. Naive CD8 isolation took CD45RO-negative cells positively selected for CCR7 and excluded terminally differentiated effector memory CD45RA+ cells.

The chain recombines TRBV7-8 with TRBJ1-3, with 9 bases fitting TRBD1. The sequencing input was naive CD8+ T cells from PBMCs. This clonotype originated in a man between 18 and 35 years old in good health. Some clones in this sample may be carry-over from other donors' samples. CDR3 DNA sequence: TGTGCCAGCAGCCAGGACAGGGGTGGAAACACCATATATTTT. This encodes CASSQDRGGNTIYF.